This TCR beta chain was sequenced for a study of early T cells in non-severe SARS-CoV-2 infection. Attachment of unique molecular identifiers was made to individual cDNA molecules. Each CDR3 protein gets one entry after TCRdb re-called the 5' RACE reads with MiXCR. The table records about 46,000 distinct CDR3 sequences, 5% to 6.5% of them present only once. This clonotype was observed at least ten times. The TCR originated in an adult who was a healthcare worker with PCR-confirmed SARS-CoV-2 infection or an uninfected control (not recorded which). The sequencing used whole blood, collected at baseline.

The CDR3 loop is CASSQDPWMNTEAFF. The CDR3 DNA is TGCGCCAGCAGCCAAGATCCGTGGATGAACACTGAAGCTTTCTTT. This chain connects TRBV4-1 to TRBJ1-1, with D hard to call. The V end lost 0 bases, the J end lost 0 bases, and 8 bases lay between the germline ends. In germline, CDR1 is MGHRA, CDR2 YSYEKL. The CDR3 loop spans 15 amino acids.